Shown below are 28 T cell receptor beta chains from a single sample sequenced in a study of cytomegalovirus exposure and HLA in healthy donors. PCR employed 60 Vbeta and 13 Jbeta primers. Data came from immunoSEQ multiplex PCR; TCRdb stores just in-frame clones and leaves some out. The sample contains about 170,000 clones, approximately 73% of which appear only once. Source material: PBMCs. These receptors came from a woman in her late teens or twenties in good health and CMV-seropositive.

The chain has TRBV19 and TRBJ2-5; TRBD2 agrees at 7 bases. The CDR3 extends over 15 amino acids. V was pared by 0 bases and J by 5 bases, with 6 bases of the junction left unmatched. Germline V gene lookup returns CDR1 LNHDA and CDR2 SQIVND (reference sequence). The CDR3 loop reads CASSIDLTSQETQYF. The CDR3 nucleotides read TGTGCCAGTAGTATAGACCTGACTAGCCAGGAGACCCAGTACTTC.

The chain couples TRBV7-2 to TRBJ1-2; 7 bases are a match to TRBD1. In germline, CDR1 is SGHTA, CDR2 FQGNSA. The V gene end was trimmed by 5 bases and the J gene end by 4 bases; junction bases not matched to a gene: 7. The CDR3 is 14 amino acids. The CDR3 here is CASSPVTGSYGYTF. In DNA, the CDR3 is TGTGCCAGCAGCCCCGTGACAGGGTCCTATGGCTACACCTTC. The complete variable domain, with remaining parts taken from reference TRBV7-2 and TRBJ1-2, reads GAGVSQSPSNKVTEKGKDVELRCDPISGHTALYWYRQSLGQGLEFLIYFQGNSAPDKSGLPSDRFSAERTGGSVSTLTIQRTQQEDSAVYLCASSPVTGSYGYTFGSGTRLTVV.

The V and J genes are TRBV28 and TRBJ1-2; D is uncertain. CDR3 size: 14 residues. From germline, CDR1 is MDHEN and CDR2 SYDVKM. Trimming cost V 7 bases and J 3 bases, with 15 bases left between them. CDR3: CASTLGRRHYGYTF. The CDR3 coding sequence is TGTGCCAGCACCCTAGGTCGCAGACACTATGGCTACACCTTC.

The rearrangement uses TRBV2 and TRBJ1-6, with D hard to call. Trimming cost V 6 bases and J 7 bases, with 16 bases left between them. Germline assignment: CDR1 SNHLY and CDR2 FYNNEI. The CDR3 consists of 15 residues. CDR3 sequence (DNA): TGTGCCAGCAGCCCCGGCATAGGAGGCAATTCACCCCTCCACTTT. This gives the protein CASSPGIGGNSPLHF.

The V call is TRBV13, the J call TRBJ1-6, with D perhaps matching TRBD1 (5 bases). In germline, CDR1 is PRHDT, CDR2 FYEKMQ (reference sequence). The CDR3 consists of 15 residues. The V and J ends lost 0 bases and 11 bases respectively, with 14 bases between them. The CDR3 DNA reads as TGTGCCAGCAGCTTAGGACGACAGCTTGGGGCACCCCTCCACTTT. Protein sequence: CASSLGRQLGAPLHF.

The rearrangement uses TRBV5-4 and TRBJ1-3, with D perhaps matching TRBD1 (6 bases). V shed 4 bases and J shed 0 bases, with 14 bases lying between them. The CDR3 sequence is 16 residues long. The germline V gene has CDR1 SGHNT and CDR2 YYREEE (reference sequence). CDR3 in DNA: TGTGCCAGCAGCCCGGGGGGGGGCTCCTCTGGAAACACCATATATTTT. Encoded protein: CASSPGGGSSGNTIYF. Full variable domain (outside the CDR3, taken from reference TRBV5-4 and TRBJ1-3): ETGVTQSPTHLIKTRGQQVTLRCSSQSGHNTVSWYQQALGQGPQFIFQYYREEENGRGNFPPRFSGLQFPNYSSELNVNALELDDSALYLCASSPGGGSSGNTIYFGEGSWLTVV.

V and J are TRBV7-2 and TRBJ1-5, with a weak D call TRBD1 (6 bases). The CDR3 is made up of 14 amino acids. The germline V gene encodes CDR1 SGHTA and CDR2 FQGNSA. V was cut by 4 bases and J by 4 bases, with 11 bases left in between. The CDR3 here is CASSYSQGNQPQHF. CDR3 in DNA: TGTGCCAGCAGCTACTCCCAGGGGAATCAGCCCCAGCATTTT.

V and J are TRBV12-5 and TRBJ2-1, with 7 bases that match TRBD1. The CDR3 contains 15 residues. The V gene end was trimmed by 1 base and the J gene end by 7 bases; junction bases not matched to a gene: 7. Germline values: CDR1 LGHNT, CDR2 FRNRAP. CDR3: CASGLAGDRENEQFF. In nucleotides, the CDR3 is TGTGCTAGTGGTTTGGCCGGGGACAGAGAGAATGAGCAGTTCTTC.

This chain connects TRBV6-1 to TRBJ1-4, with D perhaps TRBD1 (5 bases). V was cut by 4 bases and J by 8 bases, with 14 bases left in between. CDR1 and CDR2 from the germline V gene are MNHNS and SASEGT. CDR3 length: 14 residues. Written as DNA, the CDR3 is TGTGCCAGCAGTGGGGCAGGGTTGGGGGAAAAACTGTTTTTT. Residues: CASSGAGLGEKLFF.

This clone was picked up a small number of times. The chain uses TRBV11-3 and TRBJ1-1; maybe TRBD1 (5 bases). The CDR3 has 15 residues. Looked up from germline, CDR1 is SGHNT and CDR2 is YENEEA. V was clipped by 3 bases and J by 3 bases, with 14 bases between them. Here the CDR3 DNA reads TGTGCCAGCAGCTTGGGAGGGGCGACAGACACTGAAGCTTTCTTT. Translating it yields CASSLGGATDTEAFF.

This clone was observed a single time. CDR3 sequence reads: CASSTDPGAHEQFF. The DNA for the CDR3 is TGTGCCAGCAGCACGGATCCAGGGGCGCATGAGCAGTTCTTC. This chain uses TRBV11-3 with TRBJ2-1; possibly TRBD1 for D (6 bases). Trimming cost V 5 bases and J 8 bases, with 16 bases left between them. The germline V gene encodes CDR1 SGHNT and CDR2 YENEEA. The CDR3 has 14 amino acids. Complete variable domain (other parts from reference TRBV11-3 and TRBJ2-1): EAGVVQSPRYKIIEKKQPVAFWCNPISGHNTLYWYLQNLGQGPELLIRYENEEAVDDSQLPKDRFSAERLKGVDSTLKIQPAELGDSAVYLCASSTDPGAHEQFFGPGTRLTVL.

V and J are TRBV2 and TRBJ2-7, with 9 nucleotides matching TRBD2. The CDR3 loop spans 15 amino acids. Germline trimming cut 7 bases from V and 2 bases from J; bases unmatched to any gene: 9. In germline, CDR1 is SNHLY, CDR2 FYNNEI. This CDR3 reads CASTFAGGPTYEQYF. CDR3 sequence (DNA): TGTGCCAGCACGTTCGCGGGGGGGCCAACCTACGAGCAGTACTTC. Based on the CDR3 plus reference TRBV2 and TRBJ2-7, the full variable domain is EPEVTQTPSHQVTQMGQEVILRCVPISNHLYFYWYRQILGQKVEFLVSFYNNEISEKSEIFDDQFSVERPDGSNFTLKIRSTKLEDSAMYFCASTFAGGPTYEQYFGPGTRLTVT.

The rearrangement joins TRBV6-5 to TRBJ2-7; 8 bases map to TRBD2. CDR3 length equals 14 residues. Germline CDR1 MNHEY, CDR2 SVGAGI. V trimming: 0 bases; J trimming: 6 bases; junction bases outside the gene matches: 4. CDR3 sequence: CASSYSSGALEQYF. The DNA of the CDR3 is TGTGCCAGCAGTTACTCTAGCGGGGCCCTCGAGCAGTACTTC.

CDR3 nucleotides: TGTGCCAGTACCACGAGGGACAGGACTCACATGAACACTGAAGCTTTCTTT. It specifies CASTTRDRTHMNTEAFF. The gene calls are TRBV19 and TRBJ1-1; 8 bases align to TRBD1. The CDR3 spans 17 residues. V lost 7 bases, J lost 0 bases, and 13 bases stayed unmatched. The germline gives CDR1 LNHDA, CDR2 SQIVND (reference sequence).

V is TRBV6-6 and J is TRBJ1-5; TRBD1 matches at 7 bases. The J segment lost 3 bases and the V segment lost 6 bases, leaving 5 bases of the junction unmatched. Germline V gives CDR1 MNHNY, CDR2 SVGAGI (reference sequence). There are 14 residues in the CDR3. The CDR3 sequence: CASSRDRDNQPQHF. In nucleotides, the CDR3 is TGTGCCAGCAGCCGAGACAGGGACAATCAGCCCCAGCATTTT.

The chain carries TRBV6-5 and TRBJ2-1; D not certain. V was clipped by 5 bases and J by 7 bases, with 12 bases between them. The CDR3 runs to 13 residues. Germline lookup yields CDR1 MNHEY and CDR2 SVGAGI. Here the CDR3 reads CASSLDGWNEQFF. CDR3 in DNA: TGTGCCAGCAGTCTTGACGGGTGGAATGAGCAGTTCTTC.

The J gene is TRBJ2-3, the V gene TRBV18; TRBD2 matches 15 bases. The CDR3 sequence is 19 residues long. Germline trimming cut 1 base from V and 0 bases from J; bases unmatched to any gene: 5. From germline, CDR1 is KGHSH and CDR2 LQKENI. For the CDR3, the DNA is TGTGCCAGCTCACCACTGGGACTAGCGGGGGGCCAAAGCACAGATACGCAGTATTTT. Its protein is CASSPLGLAGGQSTDTQYF.

The chain combines TRBV7-2 with TRBJ1-5; 9 nucleotides line up with TRBD1. V lost 3 bases and J lost 4; bases outside the gene matches: 1. The CDR3 consists of 14 residues. Germline CDR1 is SGHTA and CDR2 is FQGNSA. DNA for the CDR3: TGTGCCAGCAGCTTTGGGACAGGGAATCAGCCCCAGCATTTT. The encoded protein is CASSFGTGNQPQHF.

The CDR3 sequence is CAISDRKGQAQGYTF. In nucleotides, the CDR3 is TGTGCCATCAGTGATAGAAAGGGACAGGCTCAGGGCTACACCTTC. The chain joins TRBV10-3 to TRBJ1-2, with 8 bases that match TRBD1. Trimming cost V 3 bases and J 8 bases; bases outside gene matches: 11. CDR3 length: 15 residues. The germline V gene encodes CDR1 ENHRY and CDR2 SYGVKD.

The V gene is TRBV30, the J gene TRBJ2-5; D might be TRBD1 (5 bases). Near its end, the DNA agrees better with TRBJ2-7, so the J call may be wrong. This CDR3 has 13 residues. The germline gives CDR1 GTSNPN, CDR2 SVGIG (reference sequence). This CDR3 reads CAWDDSRSYEQYF. The CDR3, as DNA: TGTGCCTGGGACGACAGTCGCTCCTACGAGCAGTACTTC.

The CDR3 nucleotides are TGCGCCAGCAGTGAGGGAGAGGGGGCTGAGCAGTTCTTC. It translates to CASSEGEGAEQFF. The rearrangement joins TRBV10-2 to TRBJ2-1; 7 positions agree with TRBD1. Germline lookup yields CDR1 WSHSY and CDR2 SAAADI. V shed 2 bases and J 9 bases; nucleotides not matched to a gene: 4. This CDR3 spans 13 amino acids.

The chain carries TRBV6-5 and TRBJ1-1; D is unresolved. CDR3 length: 14 residues. Trimming removed 2 bases from V and 8 bases from J, with 15 bases in between. In germline, CDR1 is MNHEY, CDR2 SVGAGI. Here the CDR3 reads CASSYRQVGREAFF. The CDR3 DNA follows: TGTGCCAGCAGTTACCGGCAGGTGGGGAGGGAAGCTTTCTTT.

With respect to this clone: This specimen includes other DNA sequences encoding the same CDR3. The V and J genes are TRBV13 and TRBJ1-1, with D possibly TRBD1 on 6 matching bases. The CDR3 sequence is 13 residues long. The V end lost 6 bases, the J end lost 5 bases, and 13 bases lay between the germline ends. Germline V gives CDR1 PRHDT, CDR2 FYEKMQ (reference sequence). CDR3 protein: CASSPTGRTEAFF. DNA of the CDR3: TGTGCCAGCAGTCCGACAGGTAGGACTGAAGCTTTCTTT.

This clone was detected a few times. The V gene is TRBV30, the J gene TRBJ2-1; 10 bases are shared with TRBD2. The CDR3 length is 14 residues. Germline trimming cut 4 bases from V and 10 bases from J; bases unmatched to any gene: 10. Germline CDR1 GTSNPN, CDR2 SVGIG (reference sequence). CDR3: CAWIRSGGVEEQFF. The CDR3 coding sequence is TGTGCCTGGATCCGGAGCGGGGGGGTGGAAGAGCAGTTCTTC. Full variable domain (rest looked up from reference TRBV30 and TRBJ2-1): SQTIHQWPATLVQPVGSPLSLECTVEGTSNPNLYWYRQAAGRGLQLLFYSVGIGQISSEVPQNLSASRPQDRQFILSSKKLLLSDSGFYLCAWIRSGGVEEQFFGPGTRLTVL.

This chain uses TRBV29-1 with TRBJ1-1, with D perhaps matching TRBD1 (5 bases). Germline values: CDR1 SQVTM, CDR2 ANQGSEA. The length of the CDR3 is 14 residues. Deletions cut 3 bases from V and 3 bases from J, with 14 bases between. DNA of the CDR3: TGCAGCGTTGACGCCACAGGTTATGACACTGAAGCTTTCTTT. It encodes CSVDATGYDTEAFF.

J is TRBJ2-1 and V is TRBV4-3, with 7 positions matching TRBD1. Germline loops: CDR1 LGHNA, CDR2 YSLEER. CDR3 length equals 15 residues. The ends lost 0 bases at V and 1 base at J; junction bases unmatched: 0. CDR3 region: CASSQDRGSYNEQFF. In DNA, the CDR3 is TGCGCCAGCAGCCAAGACAGGGGGTCCTACAATGAGCAGTTCTTC.

The chain links TRBV19 to TRBJ2-7; 8 bases line up with TRBD1. Looked up from germline, CDR1 is LNHDA and CDR2 is SQIVND (reference sequence). V lost 5 bases and J lost 3; bases outside the gene matches: 12. The CDR3 spans 16 residues. CDR3 sequence: CASSVYPGTGDYEQYF. In DNA, the CDR3 is TGTGCCAGTAGTGTCTACCCCGGGACAGGTGACTACGAGCAGTACTTC. Together with reference TRBV19 and TRBJ2-7, the CDR3 gives the full variable domain: DGGITQSPKYLFRKEGQNVTLSCEQNLNHDAMYWYRQDPGQGLRLIYYSQIVNDFQKGDIAEGYSVSREKKESFPLTVTSAQKNPTAFYLCASSVYPGTGDYEQYFGPGTRLTVT.

The J gene is TRBJ1-4, the V gene TRBV6-1; TRBD1 matches 9 bases. J lost 8 bases, V lost 8 bases, and 9 bases had no gene match. Germline V gene data show CDR1 as MNHNS and CDR2 as SASEGT. The length of the CDR3 is 14 residues. The CDR3: CASSGGTGNEKLFF. The CDR3 DNA reads TGTGCCAGCTCAGGGGGGACAGGGAACGAAAAACTGTTTTTT.